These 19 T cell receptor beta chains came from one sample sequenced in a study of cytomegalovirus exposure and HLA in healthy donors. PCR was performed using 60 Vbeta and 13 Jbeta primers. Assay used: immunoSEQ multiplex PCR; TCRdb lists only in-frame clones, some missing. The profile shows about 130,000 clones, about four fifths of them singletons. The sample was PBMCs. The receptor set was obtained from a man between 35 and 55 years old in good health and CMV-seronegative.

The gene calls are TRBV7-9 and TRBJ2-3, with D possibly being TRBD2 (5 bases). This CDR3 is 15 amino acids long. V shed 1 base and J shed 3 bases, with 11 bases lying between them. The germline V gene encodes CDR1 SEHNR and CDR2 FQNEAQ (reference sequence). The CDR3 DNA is TGTGCCAGCAGCTTAGGACCGGGAAGTACAGATACGCAGTATTTT. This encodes CASSLGPGSTDTQYF. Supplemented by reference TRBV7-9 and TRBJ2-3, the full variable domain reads DTGVSQNPRHKITKRGQNVTFRCDPISEHNRLYWYRQTLGQGPEFLTYFQNEAQLEKSRLLSDRFSAERPKGSFSTLEIQRTEQGDSAMYLCASSLGPGSTDTQYFGPGTRLTVL.

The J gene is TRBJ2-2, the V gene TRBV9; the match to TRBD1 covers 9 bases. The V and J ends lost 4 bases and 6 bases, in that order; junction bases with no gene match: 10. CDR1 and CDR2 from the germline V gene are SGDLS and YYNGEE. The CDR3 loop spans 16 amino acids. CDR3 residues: CASSFGTGSLAGELFF. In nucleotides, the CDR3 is TGTGCCAGCAGCTTCGGGACAGGGTCGCTAGCCGGGGAGCTGTTTTTT.

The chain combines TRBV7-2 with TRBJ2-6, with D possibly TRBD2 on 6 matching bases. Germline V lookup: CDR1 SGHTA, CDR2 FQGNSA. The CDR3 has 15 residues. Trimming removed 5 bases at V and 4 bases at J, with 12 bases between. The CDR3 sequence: CASSRDSSGANVLTF. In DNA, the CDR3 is TGTGCCAGCAGCCGGGACTCTTCGGGGGCCAACGTCCTGACTTTC.

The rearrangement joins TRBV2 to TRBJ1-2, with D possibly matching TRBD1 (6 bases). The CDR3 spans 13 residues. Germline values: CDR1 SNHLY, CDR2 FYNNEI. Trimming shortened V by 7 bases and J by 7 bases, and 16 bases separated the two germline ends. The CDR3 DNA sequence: TGTGCCAGCACCTCAACGGGGGGGGCTGGCTACACCTTC. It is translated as CASTSTGGAGYTF.

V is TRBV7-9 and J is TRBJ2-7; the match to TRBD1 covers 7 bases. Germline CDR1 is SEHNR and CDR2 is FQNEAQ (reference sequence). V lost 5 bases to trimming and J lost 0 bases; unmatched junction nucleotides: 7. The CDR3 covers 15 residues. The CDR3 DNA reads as TGTGCCAGCAGCCCGAGGGACAGCGTCTCCTACGAGCAGTACTTC. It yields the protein CASSPRDSVSYEQYF.

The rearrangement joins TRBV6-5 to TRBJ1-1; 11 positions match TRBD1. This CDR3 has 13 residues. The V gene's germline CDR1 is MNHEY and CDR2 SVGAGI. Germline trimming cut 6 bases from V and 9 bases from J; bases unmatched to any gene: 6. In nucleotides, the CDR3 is TGTGCCAGCAGAGGACAGGGGGCTCTACAAGCTTTCTTT. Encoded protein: CASRGQGALQAFF.

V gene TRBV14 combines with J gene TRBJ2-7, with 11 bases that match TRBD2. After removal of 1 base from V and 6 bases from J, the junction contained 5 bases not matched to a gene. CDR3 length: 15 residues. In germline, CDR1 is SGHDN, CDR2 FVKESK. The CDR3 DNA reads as TGTGCCAGCAGCCAAGCAAGGGGACTAGCGGCCGAGCAGTACTTC. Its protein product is CASSQARGLAAEQYF.

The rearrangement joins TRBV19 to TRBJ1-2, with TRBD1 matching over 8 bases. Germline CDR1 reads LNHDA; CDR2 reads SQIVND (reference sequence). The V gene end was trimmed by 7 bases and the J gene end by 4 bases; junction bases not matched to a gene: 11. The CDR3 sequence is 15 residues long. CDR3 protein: CASNIPTGGIYGYTF. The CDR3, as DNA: TGTGCCAGTAACATCCCCACAGGGGGGATCTATGGCTACACCTTC.

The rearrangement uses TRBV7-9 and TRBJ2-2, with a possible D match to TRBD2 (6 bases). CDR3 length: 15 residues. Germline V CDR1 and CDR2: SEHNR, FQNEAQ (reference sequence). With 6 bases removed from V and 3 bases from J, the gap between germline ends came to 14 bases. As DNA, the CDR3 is TGTGCCAGCAGTTTGCGGGACGCTTACACCGGGGAGCTGTTTTTT. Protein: CASSLRDAYTGELFF.

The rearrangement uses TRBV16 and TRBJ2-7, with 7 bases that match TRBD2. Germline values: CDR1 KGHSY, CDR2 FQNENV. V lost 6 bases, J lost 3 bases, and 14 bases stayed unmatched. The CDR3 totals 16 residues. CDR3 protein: CASSRLRPGTNYEQYF. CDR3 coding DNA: TGTGCCAGCAGTCGACTAAGACCCGGGACTAACTACGAGCAGTACTTC. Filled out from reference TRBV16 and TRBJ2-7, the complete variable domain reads GEEVAQTPKHLVRGEGQKAKLYCAPIKGHSYVFWYQQVLKNEFKFLISFQNENVFDETGMPKERFSAKCLPNSPCSLEIQATKLEDSAVYFCASSRLRPGTNYEQYFGPGTRLTVT.

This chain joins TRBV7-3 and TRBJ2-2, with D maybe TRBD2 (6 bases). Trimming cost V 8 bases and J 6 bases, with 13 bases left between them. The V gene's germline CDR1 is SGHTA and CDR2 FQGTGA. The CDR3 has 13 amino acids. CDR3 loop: CASGLRGSGELFF. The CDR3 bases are TGTGCCAGCGGACTTCGGGGGTCCGGGGAGCTGTTTTTT.

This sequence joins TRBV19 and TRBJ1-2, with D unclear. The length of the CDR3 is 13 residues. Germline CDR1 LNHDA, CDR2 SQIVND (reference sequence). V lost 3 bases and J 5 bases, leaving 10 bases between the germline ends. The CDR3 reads CASSIGPFYGYTF. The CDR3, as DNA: TGTGCCAGTAGTATTGGCCCGTTTTATGGCTACACCTTC.

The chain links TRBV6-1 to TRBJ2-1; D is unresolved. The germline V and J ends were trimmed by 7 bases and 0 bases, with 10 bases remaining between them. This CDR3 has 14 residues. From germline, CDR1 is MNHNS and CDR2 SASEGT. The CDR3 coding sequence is TGTGCCAGCATTCGCTCGAGCTCCTACAATGAGCAGTTCTTC. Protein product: CASIRSSSYNEQFF.

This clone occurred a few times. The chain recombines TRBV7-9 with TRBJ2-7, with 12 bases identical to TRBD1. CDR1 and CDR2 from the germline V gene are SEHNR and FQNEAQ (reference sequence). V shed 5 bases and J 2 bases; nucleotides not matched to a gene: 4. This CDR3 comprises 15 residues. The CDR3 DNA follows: TGTGCCAGCAGCCTGGGACAGGGGGCTGCCTACGAGCAGTACTTC. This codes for CASSLGQGAAYEQYF.

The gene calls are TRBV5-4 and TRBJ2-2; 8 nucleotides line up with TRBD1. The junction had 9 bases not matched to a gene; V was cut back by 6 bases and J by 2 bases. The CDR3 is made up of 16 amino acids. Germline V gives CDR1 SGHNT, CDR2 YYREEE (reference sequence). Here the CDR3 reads CASKVGGTGNTGELFF. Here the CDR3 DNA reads TGTGCCAGCAAGGTTGGGGGGACAGGCAACACCGGGGAGCTGTTTTTT. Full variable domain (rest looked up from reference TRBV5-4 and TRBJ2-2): ETGVTQSPTHLIKTRGQQVTLRCSSQSGHNTVSWYQQALGQGPQFIFQYYREEENGRGNFPPRFSGLQFPNYSSELNVNALELDDSALYLCASKVGGTGNTGELFFGEGSRLTVL.

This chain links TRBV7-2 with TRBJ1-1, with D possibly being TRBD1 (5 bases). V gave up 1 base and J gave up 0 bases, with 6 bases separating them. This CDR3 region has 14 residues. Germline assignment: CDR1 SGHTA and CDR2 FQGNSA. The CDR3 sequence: CASSLGGMNTEAFF. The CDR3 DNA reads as TGTGCCAGCAGCTTAGGGGGCATGAACACTGAAGCTTTCTTT.

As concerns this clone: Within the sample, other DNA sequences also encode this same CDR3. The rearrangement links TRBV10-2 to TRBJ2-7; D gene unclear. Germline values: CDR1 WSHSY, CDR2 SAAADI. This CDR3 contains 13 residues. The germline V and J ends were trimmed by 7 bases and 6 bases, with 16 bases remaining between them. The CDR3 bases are TGCGCCAGCATTGGAGACTCTGCCCGCGAGCAGTACTTC. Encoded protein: CASIGDSAREQYF.

CDR3 residues: CASSPLPATNEKLFF. In DNA form, the CDR3 reads TGTGCCAGCAGCCCCCTACCTGCAACTAATGAAAAACTGTTTTTT. The chain joins TRBV7-8 to TRBJ1-4; D not resolved. The V gene's germline CDR1 is SGHVS and CDR2 FQNEAQ. The ends were cut back, 5 bases at V and 0 bases at J, with 10 bases in the middle. CDR3 length: 15 amino acids.

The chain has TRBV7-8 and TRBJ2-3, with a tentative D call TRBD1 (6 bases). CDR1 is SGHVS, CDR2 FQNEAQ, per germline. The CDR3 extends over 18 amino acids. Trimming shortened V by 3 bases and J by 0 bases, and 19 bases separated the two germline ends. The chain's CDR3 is CASSFRRGRTPSTDTQYF. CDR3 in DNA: TGTGCCAGCAGCTTTCGCAGGGGACGCACCCCGAGCACAGATACGCAGTATTTT.